This T cell receptor beta chain was obtained from a study of T cells in Graves' hyperthyroidism and ophthalmopathy (dated by TCRdb to the late 2010s). At the level of the whole study: Peripheral blood samples were taken at initial diagnosis, before any treatment was given. To identify TCR V-J signatures that set the groups apart, the researchers used a discovery cohort of 100 patients, made up of roughly 45 with Graves' ophthalmopathy and around 58 with stable Graves' hyperthyroidism. An independent validation cohort of under 20 hyperthyroidism patients and more than 15 patients who later progressed to ophthalmopathy tested prospective prediction of ophthalmopathy. The roughly 100 discovery patients were randomly split 7:3 into training and test sets. In about 6 Graves' hyperthyroidism patients, the study also compared T-cell repertoires from thyroid tissue with T-cell repertoires from blood. After sampling, hyperthyroidism patients received methimazole starting at 30 mg daily, and ophthalmopathy patients received high-dose intravenous methylprednisolone. According to the paper, TCR Vbeta CDR3 sequencing was carried out on 135 peripheral blood samples, which came from some 41 ophthalmopathy, approximately 72 hyperthyroidism and 17 progressor patients. General findings and caveats noted by the study authors: No statistical method was used to set the sample size in advance, and investigators knew the group allocation. In validation, the model predicted progression to ophthalmopathy a median of around 6.5 months before onset, with roughly 71% sensitivity and 72.22% specificity. In cross-validation, a model built on a 13 V-J signature told ophthalmopathy apart from stable hyperthyroidism with approximately 91% sensitivity and approximately 84% specificity, and in testing the same model reached 80%/75%. Blood samples also contained most of the expanded thyroid clonotypes (frequency above 0.001), which suggests that blood repertoires may reflect thyroid immune responses.

The sample holds one count of this clonotype. Its cognate antigen has yet to be identified. Base qualities are missing; no much larger clone stands one base away. One read alone makes for weak evidence. Clipping removes 5 bases from V and 6 bases from J, with 5 as the unmatched junction base count. The CDR3 measures 14 amino acids from cysteine to phenylalanine. Only CDR3 DNA remains: 42 bases, in frame from the first base. CDR1 is given as LNHDA and CDR2 as SQIVND, both from the germline V gene (reference sequence). TCR beta CDR3 regions were amplified from RNA transcripts. A first-round RT-PCR of the TCR CDR3 used the HTBI primer set with the Qiagen OneStep RT-PCR kit. Libraries were constructed in a second round of multiplex PCR, after which size selection and purification were performed. Paired-end sequencing of the libraries was performed with 100 bp reads on an Illumina HiSeq2000. The paper's processing steps were these. SOAPnuke was used to process the raw data, with reads discarded if the reads contained adapters or uncalled bases, had a mean Phred below 15, or lacked an exact constant-primer or identifier match. High-quality paired reads were merged with COPE v1.2.5, and unique nucleotide sequences were defined as clonotypes. MiTCR v1.1 was used to align the clonotypes against IMGT TRBV, TRBD and TRBJ reference segments. Analysis was restricted to V-J combinations with a frequency above 0.0001, which covered 99% to 99.2% of repertoires. The TCS score was defined as the ratio of F50 (clonal expansion) to E x V (chaos), calculated using BLOSUM62-based TCRdist between CDR3 peptides within each V-J. Welch's t-statistics and random forest reduced around 550 V-J features to about 13, which were used in a naive Bayes classifier (R e1071). TCRdb reran the public reads through fastp at Q25 and MiXCR, keeping productive beta chains. One record per CDR3 amino acid sequence lists the most common genes and DNA. TCRdb, rather than the study authors, made the V and J calls. A total of some 270,000 distinct CDR3 sequences appear in this sample, roughly 15% of them only once. The ten largest clones add up to 7.9% of the sample.

Stable Graves' hyperthyroidism was defined as no progression to ophthalmopathy during 18 months of follow-up. Hyperthyroidism patients were newly diagnosed, with disease duration under 2 months, and aged 18 to 65 years. Patients with uncontrolled infections, other autoimmune diseases, pregnancy or lactation were excluded. Diagnoses relied on clinical symptoms, serum thyroxine and TRAb, thyroid ultrasound and orbital computed tomography. Ficoll-Paque density gradient centrifugation was used to isolate PBMCs from approximately 10 ml of fresh peripheral blood. Total RNA was extracted with Trizol reagent, and quality was checked on an Agilent 2100 Bioanalyzer.

The clonotype comes from a woman in her thirties or forties with Graves' hyperthyroidism. The chain couples TRBV19 to TRBJ2-1; 9 middle bases align to TRBD2. Sequenced sample: blood. The CDR3 sequence is CASSRLAGINEQFF. The DNA sequence is as follows: TGTGCCAGTAGTCGGCTAGCGGGAATCAATGAGCAGTTCTTC.